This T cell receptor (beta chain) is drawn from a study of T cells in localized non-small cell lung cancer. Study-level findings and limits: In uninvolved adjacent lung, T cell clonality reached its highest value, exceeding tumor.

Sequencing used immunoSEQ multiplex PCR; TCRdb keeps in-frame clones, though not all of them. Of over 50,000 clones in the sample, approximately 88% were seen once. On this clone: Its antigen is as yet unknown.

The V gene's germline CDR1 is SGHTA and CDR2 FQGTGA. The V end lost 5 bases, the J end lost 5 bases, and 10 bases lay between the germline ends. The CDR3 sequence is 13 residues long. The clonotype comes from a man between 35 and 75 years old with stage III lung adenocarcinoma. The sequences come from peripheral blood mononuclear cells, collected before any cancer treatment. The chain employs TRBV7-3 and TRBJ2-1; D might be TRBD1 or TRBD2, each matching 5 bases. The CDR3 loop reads CASSGTPHNEQFF. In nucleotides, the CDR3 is TGTGCCAGCAGCGGGACCCCCCACAATGAGCAGTTCTTC.